This T cell receptor (beta chain) was sequenced in a study of blood T cell repertoires in COVID-19. Assay used: immunoSEQ multiplex PCR; TCRdb lists only in-frame clones, some missing. The sample lists some 130,000 clones, around 89% occurring once. The germline CDR1 and CDR2 sequences are MDHEN and SYDVKM. Germline trimming cut 4 bases from V and 3 bases from J; bases unmatched to any gene: 6. This CDR3 contains 15 residues. Sequences were obtained from peripheral blood. The chain is built from TRBV28 and TRBJ2-7; 10 bases line up with TRBD1. The TCR originated in a man in his sixties with active or convalescent COVID-19. The CDR3 DNA sequence: TGTGCCAGCAGTTCCCCGGGACAGGGGATCTACGAGCAGTACTTC. This translates into CASSSPGQGIYEQYF.